This section outlines one TCR beta chain sequence together with its context. V lost 1 base, J lost 4 bases, and 10 bases lay in between. CDR1 and CDR2 from the germline V gene are LNHDA and SQIVND (reference sequence). The CDR3 runs to 15 residues. The data belong to a study of sequential checkpoint blockade in melanoma. At the level of the study: TCRbeta immunosequencing was performed on DNA from 85 to 100 pretreatment melanoma tumor samples. After nivolumab or ipilimumab alone, around 24 patients had week-13 rebiopsies.

Treatment described: randomized to nivolumab then ipilimumab (arm A) or the reverse (arm B). The assay was immunoSEQ multiplex PCR, and TCRdb's table has in-frame clones only and misses some. In the table there are about 5,000 clones, around 25% of which are singletons. The receptor's source is a human donor with melanoma. The chain combines TRBV19 with TRBJ2-2; tentatively, D is TRBD1 (6 bases). The specimen comprised tumor tissue (inferred from file names), sampled from a patient given nivolumab and ipilimumab in sequence. CDR3 DNA: TGTGCCAGTAGTATAGGTCAGGGGAGCACCGGGGAGCTGTTTTTT. Protein sequence: CASSIGQGSTGELFF.